The 20 T cell receptor beta chains below were found in one sample sequenced in a study of T-cell reconstitution after alpha-beta-depleted transplantation in children. Preparation of the TCRbeta library involved a method that used unique molecular identifiers. TCRdb re-called the PCR reads with MiXCR, one entry per CDR3 protein. The repertoire includes 350,000 to 500,000 distinct CDR3 sequences, roughly two fifths of them detected once, and roughly 27% sits in the top ten. The source was PBMCs, collected before TCRalphabeta/CD19-depleted stem cell transplant. All receptors come from a girl aged 2 to 9 with aplastic anemia, due to receive a stem cell transplant.

This clonotype was counted between two and nine times. The V gene is TRBV12-3 or TRBV12-4, the J gene TRBJ2-3; 8 bases line up with TRBD2. V dropped 6 bases and J dropped 0; count of bases not matched to a gene: 8. This CDR3 spans 16 amino acids. The CDR3 DNA sequence: TGTGCCAGCAGCCCTTTTAGCGGGGCTAGCACAGATACGCAGTATTTT. Translation: CASSPFSGASTDTQYF.

The chain employs TRBV15 and TRBJ2-7; TRBD2 matches at 7 bases. The CDR3 is 14 residues long. The junction had 7 bases not matched to a gene; V was cut back by 3 bases and J by 5 bases. The V gene's germline CDR1 is LNHNV and CDR2 YYDKDF (reference sequence). The DNA for the CDR3 is TGTGCCACCAGCAGGCTCCGGGACTACCACGAGCAGTACTTC. It is translated as CATSRLRDYHEQYF.

V usage is TRBV5-1 and J usage is TRBJ2-7, with TRBD2 as a possible D gene (6 bases). The ends were cut back, 7 bases at V and 0 bases at J, with 11 bases in the middle. The CDR3 has 13 residues. The germline V gene has CDR1 SGHRS and CDR2 YFSETQ. The CDR3 spells CASGRDFSYEQYF. CDR3 bases: TGCGCCAGCGGCCGGGACTTCTCCTACGAGCAGTACTTC.

This chain connects TRBV12-3 or TRBV12-4 to TRBJ2-3; possible D gene TRBD1, 5 bases. V dropped 4 bases and J dropped 1 base, with 15 bases sitting between them. This CDR3 region has 16 residues. CDR3 region: CASSYTHTGGTDTQYF. The CDR3 nucleotides are TGTGCCAGCAGTTACACGCATACAGGAGGCACAGATACGCAGTATTTT.

The chain recombines TRBV28 with TRBJ2-1; 7 nucleotides align to TRBD2. J was trimmed by 5 bases and V by 6 bases; bases with no gene match: 7. Germline CDR1 reads MDHEN; CDR2 reads SYDVKM. CDR3 length equals 14 residues. CDR3: CASRTGLNHNEQFF. DNA for the CDR3: TGTGCCAGCAGGACGGGACTAAACCACAATGAGCAGTTCTTC.

This clonotype was detected only a few times. This rearrangement joins TRBV7-8 to TRBJ2-5; 12 nucleotides align to TRBD2. V dropped 4 bases and J dropped 4; count of bases not matched to a gene: 7. This CDR3 is built from 16 residues. The germline V gene encodes CDR1 SGHVS and CDR2 FQNEAQ. The CDR3 here is CASSSRLAGDRETQYF. For the CDR3, the DNA is TGTGCCAGCAGCTCCAGACTAGCGGGAGATCGAGAGACCCAGTACTTC.

The chain carries TRBV4-2 and TRBJ2-5, with 14 bases matching TRBD2. CDR1 and CDR2 from the germline V gene are LGHNA and YNFKEQ. Trimming removed 2 bases from V and 5 bases from J; junction bases left unmatched: 7. This CDR3 spans 17 amino acids. CDR3 residues: CASSQLGTSGSGETQYF. In DNA form, the CDR3 reads TGTGCCAGCAGCCAACTTGGGACTAGCGGGAGTGGTGAGACCCAGTACTTC.

This chain uses TRBV20-1 with TRBJ2-3; D gene ambiguous. The CDR3 covers 9 residues. The V and J ends lost 6 bases and 8 bases respectively, with 6 bases between them. Germline lookup yields CDR1 DFQATT and CDR2 SNEGSKA (reference sequence). CDR3 in DNA: TGCAGTGCCGGATCTACGCAGTATTTT. Protein sequence: CSAGSTQYF.

The rearrangement links TRBV4-2 to TRBJ2-2, with D perhaps matching TRBD1 or TRBD2 (5 bases each). The length of the CDR3 is 16 residues. The germline gives CDR1 LGHNA, CDR2 YNFKEQ. The V end lost 7 bases, the J end lost 5 bases, and 20 bases lay between the germline ends. The CDR3 loop reads CASTTQRGPPTGELFF. The CDR3 region has the DNA TGTGCCAGCACCACTCAACGGGGACCACCTACCGGGGAGCTGTTTTTT.

This clonotype was counted a few times. The chain carries TRBV20-1 and TRBJ2-1; TRBD1 is a possible D gene (5 bases). Germline lookup yields CDR1 DFQATT and CDR2 SNEGSKA (reference sequence). The V gene lost 5 bases and the J gene lost 6 bases, with 17 bases spanning the gap. This CDR3 region has 14 residues. CDR3 DNA: TGCAGTGCTTCACAGGTCTTAGGTGGCAATGAGCAGTTCTTC. This encodes CSASQVLGGNEQFF.

The V call is TRBV4-2, the J call TRBJ2-1; 10 bases fit TRBD2. Trimming took 1 base from V and 7 from J; bases not matched to a gene: 7. The CDR3 runs 16 residues. The germline V gene encodes CDR1 LGHNA and CDR2 YNFKEQ. The CDR3 sequence is CASSQANLAGVNEQFF. CDR3 nucleotides: TGTGCCAGCAGCCAAGCGAACCTAGCGGGAGTGAATGAGCAGTTCTTC.

The gene calls are TRBV15 and TRBJ1-1, with D possibly being TRBD1 (6 bases). The CDR3 has 16 residues. Germline CDR1 is LNHNV and CDR2 is YYDKDF (reference sequence). V was trimmed by 3 bases and J by 4 bases, leaving 18 bases between them. CDR3 sequence (DNA): TGTGCCACCAGCAGGGGGGTCGGGGGCGCGGGCACTGAAGCTTTCTTT. Its protein product is CATSRGVGGAGTEAFF.

The genes are TRBV6-2 or TRBV6-3 and TRBJ2-1, with 16 bases fitting TRBD2. The CDR3 has 16 residues. Germline trimming cut 6 bases from V and 8 bases from J; bases unmatched to any gene: 7. Germline assignment: CDR1 MNHEY and CDR2 SVGEGT. The CDR3 region is CASSPGLAGGTDEQFF. The CDR3 DNA reads TGTGCCAGCAGCCCGGGACTAGCGGGAGGGACCGATGAGCAGTTCTTC.

This clonotype has ten or more counts. The rearrangement links TRBV20-1 to TRBJ1-1, with unresolved D. V was trimmed by 0 bases and J by 5 bases, leaving 16 bases between them. The CDR3 is made up of 15 amino acids. Looked up from germline, CDR1 is DFQATT and CDR2 is SNEGSKA (reference sequence). In DNA form, the CDR3 reads TGCAGTGCTAGAGATCCGGCGGGCATTGCGACTGAAGCTTTCTTT. Residues: CSARDPAGIATEAFF.

Ten or more counts support this clonotype. Written as DNA, the CDR3 is TGCAGTGCCTGGACAGGGGGAACAGATACGCAGTATTTT. It codes for CSAWTGGTDTQYF. This rearrangement joins TRBV20-1 to TRBJ2-3; the match to TRBD1 covers 10 bases. V dropped 6 bases and J dropped 3; count of bases not matched to a gene: 3. There are 13 residues in the CDR3. Germline CDR1 and CDR2: DFQATT and SNEGSKA (reference sequence).

V and J are TRBV12-3 or TRBV12-4 and TRBJ2-7; 9 bases line up with TRBD1. Germline trimming cut 9 bases from V and 5 bases from J; bases unmatched to any gene: 5. The CDR3 contains 12 residues. CDR3 sequence reads: CASTQGADEQYF. In DNA, the CDR3 is TGTGCCAGTACACAGGGGGCCGACGAGCAGTACTTC.

Many counts were recorded for this clonotype. CDR3 protein: CASSPLANRNTGELFF. CDR3 sequence (DNA): TGCGCCAGCAGCCCGCTAGCCAACAGGAACACCGGGGAGCTGTTTTTT. The V and J genes are TRBV5-1 and TRBJ2-2, with TRBD2 as a possible D gene (5 bases). Germline V CDR1 and CDR2: SGHRS, YFSETQ. This CDR3 has 16 amino acids. V was cut by 4 bases and J by 1 base, with 14 bases left in between.

The rearrangement links TRBV6-5 to TRBJ1-2; a weak D match, TRBD1 (6 bases). CDR3 length equals 14 residues. Looked up from germline, CDR1 is MNHEY and CDR2 is SVGAGI. V was clipped by 0 bases and J by 8 bases, with 13 bases between them. The DNA of the CDR3 is TGTGCCAGCAGTTACTCGAACGGGGGCTTAGGCTACACCTTC. Protein product: CASSYSNGGLGYTF.

The CDR3 bases are TGCGCCAGCAGCCCTCGGGGCTCTCACCTAGACACGCAGTATTTT. This translates into CASSPRGSHLDTQYF. The J gene is TRBJ2-3, the V gene TRBV5-1; perhaps D is TRBD1 or TRBD2 (5 bases each). Per germline, CDR1 SGHRS and CDR2 YFSETQ. The CDR3 is 15 amino acids. The V end was cut by 4 bases, the J end by 9 bases, with 21 bases between.

The V gene is TRBV7-9, the J gene TRBJ2-1; TRBD2 agrees at 10 bases. The CDR3 has 15 residues. Germline values: CDR1 SEHNR, CDR2 FQNEAQ (reference sequence). With 5 bases clipped from V and 6 bases from J, the junction kept 7 bases outside the gene matches. CDR3 region: CASSPSSGSFNEQFF. CDR3 coding DNA: TGTGCCAGCAGCCCCTCTAGCGGGAGTTTCAATGAGCAGTTCTTC.